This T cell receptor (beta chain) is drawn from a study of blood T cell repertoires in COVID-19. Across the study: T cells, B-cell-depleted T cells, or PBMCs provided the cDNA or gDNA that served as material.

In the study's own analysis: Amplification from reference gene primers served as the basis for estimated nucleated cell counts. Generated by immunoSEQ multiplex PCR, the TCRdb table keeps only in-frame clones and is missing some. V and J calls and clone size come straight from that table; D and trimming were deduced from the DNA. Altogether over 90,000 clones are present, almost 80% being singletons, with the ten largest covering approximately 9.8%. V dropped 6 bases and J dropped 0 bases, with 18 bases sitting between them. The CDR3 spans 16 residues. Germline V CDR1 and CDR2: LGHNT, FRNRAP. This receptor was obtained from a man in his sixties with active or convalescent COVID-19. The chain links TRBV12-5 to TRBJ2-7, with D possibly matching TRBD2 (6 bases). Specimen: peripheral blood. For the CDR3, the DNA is TGTGCTAGTGGGGCCGGGAGCAATACTTTCTCCTACGAGCAGTACTTC. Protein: CASGAGSNTFSYEQYF.